The 26 T cell receptor beta chains reported below all come from one sample, sequenced in a study of PD-L1 blockade in urothelial cancer. The data were produced by immunoSEQ multiplex PCR, yet TCRdb's version contains in-frame clones alone and is incomplete. There are about 73,000 clones in the sample; roughly 91% occur only once, and 3.4% lies in the top ten. The sample here was PBMCs, taken around atezolizumab (anti-PD-L1) treatment. The receptors here all came from a man in his 60s with urothelial cancer.

V gene TRBV7-9 combines with J gene TRBJ1-1; D is possibly TRBD1 (5 bases). CDR3 length: 13 residues. V was shortened by 6 bases and J by 5 bases, with 13 bases between the two germline ends. Germline loops: CDR1 SEHNR, CDR2 FQNEAQ (reference sequence). The CDR3 region has the DNA TGTGCCAGCAGTCCCCCGGGGGGGACTGAAGCTTTCTTT. Translated, it gives CASSPPGGTEAFF.

This rearrangement joins TRBV6-4 to TRBJ2-1, with 8 bases aligning to TRBD1. J was trimmed by 7 bases and V by 2 bases; bases with no gene match: 4. The CDR3 length is 14 residues. CDR1 and CDR2 from the germline V gene are MRHNA and SNTAGT. CDR3 DNA sequence: TGTGCCAGCAGTGACGGACAGGGATGGAATGAGCAGTTCTTC. It translates to CASSDGQGWNEQFF.

This chain connects TRBV6-5 to TRBJ2-7; D perhaps matches TRBD1 (6 bases). The CDR3 length is 15 residues. Germline V gives CDR1 MNHEY, CDR2 SVGAGI. V lost 4 bases to trimming and J lost 2 bases, with 15 bases between them. The CDR3 reads CASSSSDWGPYEQYF. The CDR3, as DNA: TGTGCCAGCAGTTCTTCAGATTGGGGGCCCTACGAGCAGTACTTC.

In its sample, this clone was seen a few times. The chain links TRBV28 to TRBJ2-2; a possible D gene is TRBD2 (5 bases). The V end was cut by 4 bases, the J end by 5 bases, with 11 bases between. The CDR3 loop spans 14 amino acids. The germline V gene has CDR1 MDHEN and CDR2 SYDVKM. The CDR3 coding sequence is TGTGCCAGCAGTTCCCCGGGAATAACCGGGGAGCTGTTTTTT. Residues: CASSSPGITGELFF.

With respect to this clone: The same CDR3 can be traced to other DNA sequences in this sample. The V and J genes are TRBV19 and TRBJ1-2; no clear D. Germline V gene data show CDR1 as LNHDA and CDR2 as SQIVND (reference sequence). The V end lost 3 bases, the J end lost 2 bases, and 7 bases lay between the germline ends. The CDR3 length is 13 residues. CDR3 in DNA: TGTGCCAGTAGTATGGGAGGGAACTATGGCTACACCTTC. It translates to CASSMGGNYGYTF.

The chain couples TRBV19 to TRBJ2-5; 8 positions match TRBD2. Germline CDR1 and CDR2: LNHDA and SQIVND (reference sequence). The CDR3 runs 14 residues. Germline trimming cut 4 bases from V and 5 bases from J; bases unmatched to any gene: 6. Here the CDR3 DNA reads TGTGCCAGTAGTAGCGGGGGGCTTGGGGAGACCCAGTACTTC. This codes for CASSSGGLGETQYF. Looking up the rest from reference TRBV19 and TRBJ2-5 gives the full variable domain: DGGITQSPKYLFRKEGQNVTLSCEQNLNHDAMYWYRQDPGQGLRLIYYSQIVNDFQKGDIAEGYSVSREKKESFPLTVTSAQKNPTAFYLCASSSGGLGETQYFGPGTRLLVL.

This clone was detected once. The gene calls are TRBV6-4 and TRBJ1-5; D is undetermined. The germline CDR1 and CDR2 sequences are MRHNA and SNTAGT. The CDR3 is 13 amino acids. V was cut by 4 bases and J by 5 bases, with 9 bases left in between. CDR3 in DNA: TGTGCCAGCAGTGTCATGGCCGATCAGCCCCAGCATTTT. Residues: CASSVMADQPQHF.

The J gene is TRBJ2-4, the V gene TRBV19; 7 bases align to TRBD1. Germline values: CDR1 LNHDA, CDR2 SQIVND (reference sequence). This CDR3 comprises 20 residues. J was trimmed by 0 bases and V by 5 bases; bases with no gene match: 19. Here the CDR3 reads CASSPTLRGQIGLAKNIQYF. The CDR3 DNA is TGTGCCAGTAGTCCAACTCTTAGGGGACAGATCGGACTAGCCAAAAACATTCAGTACTTC.

The chain links TRBV7-9 to TRBJ2-1; no firm D call. The CDR3 sequence is 12 residues long. CDR1 and CDR2 (germline): SEHNR, FQNEAQ (reference sequence). V was clipped by 5 bases and J by 6 bases, with 8 bases between them. CDR3 region: CASSPAGNEQFF. The CDR3 DNA reads as TGTGCCAGCAGCCCCGCAGGCAATGAGCAGTTCTTC. The full variable domain, with the rest looked up from reference TRBV7-9 and TRBJ2-1, is DTGVSQNPRHKITKRGQNVTFRCDPISEHNRLYWYRQTLGQGPEFLTYFQNEAQLEKSRLLSDRFSAERPKGSFSTLEIQRTEQGDSAMYLCASSPAGNEQFFGPGTRLTVL.

This rearrangement joins TRBV28 to TRBJ1-2, with unresolved D. Germline CDR1 reads MDHEN; CDR2 reads SYDVKM. The CDR3 runs to 13 residues. V lost 2 bases and J 7 bases, leaving 11 bases between the germline ends. CDR3 coding DNA: TGTGCCAGCAGTTTAGAGGGTCGGAGTGGCTACACCTTC. Its protein is CASSLEGRSGYTF.

The V call is TRBV5-1, the J call TRBJ2-1; 8 nucleotides agree with TRBD1. The germline V gene has CDR1 SGHRS and CDR2 YFSETQ. V lost 4 bases, J lost 12 bases, and 9 bases stayed unmatched. This CDR3 region has 13 residues. The CDR3 spells CASSQGQDQVQFF. The CDR3, as DNA: TGCGCCAGCAGCCAGGGACAGGACCAGGTGCAGTTCTTC.

The gene calls are TRBV10-1 and TRBJ2-3; D might be TRBD2 (6 bases). The germline V gene has CDR1 WNHNN and CDR2 SYGVQD (reference sequence). The CDR3 spans 16 residues. V gave up 0 bases and J gave up 3 bases, with 13 bases separating them. The CDR3 reads CASSESPSAITDTQYF. In DNA, the CDR3 is TGCGCCAGCAGTGAGTCCCCTAGCGCGATAACAGATACGCAGTATTTT.

This chain connects TRBV9 to TRBJ2-2; TRBD2 might be the D (6 bases). Trimming took 4 bases from V and 2 from J, leaving 12 bases between them. The CDR3 sequence is 15 residues long. Germline CDR1 reads SGDLS; CDR2 reads YYNGEE. DNA of the CDR3: TGTGCCAGCAGCATCGGGACTTCAAACACCGGGGAGCTGTTTTTT. This translates into CASSIGTSNTGELFF.

This rearrangement joins TRBV18 to TRBJ1-1, with D maybe TRBD1 (5 bases). The V gene lost 6 bases and the J gene lost 1 base, with 12 bases spanning the gap. Germline CDR1 KGHSH, CDR2 LQKENI. The CDR3 is 14 amino acids. The CDR3 sequence is CASSRDGANTEAFF. The CDR3 bases are TGTGCCAGCTCGCGGGACGGCGCGAACACTGAAGCTTTCTTT.

The chain uses TRBV28 and TRBJ2-2, with unresolved D. Trimming pared 4 bases from V and 4 bases from J, leaving 16 bases between. This CDR3 contains 16 residues. Per germline, CDR1 MDHEN and CDR2 SYDVKM. DNA for the CDR3: TGTGCCAGCAGTTCCCCGGCGGTCGGAGTCACCGGGGAGCTGTTTTTT. Translated, it gives CASSSPAVGVTGELFF.

J is TRBJ2-7 and V is TRBV4-3; the match to TRBD1 covers 8 bases. Looked up from germline, CDR1 is LGHNA and CDR2 is YSLEER. The ends lost 0 bases at V and 5 bases at J; junction bases unmatched: 6. The CDR3 length is 15 residues. The CDR3 region has the DNA TGCGCCAGCAGCCAAGAGGACAGGGCGGCGGACGAGCAGTACTTC. Translated, it gives CASSQEDRAADEQYF.

The rearrangement uses TRBV4-2 and TRBJ1-5; tentatively, D is TRBD1 (5 bases). CDR3 length: 16 residues. Germline V gene sequence: CDR1 LGHNA, CDR2 YNFKEQ. The V end lost 4 bases, the J end lost 0 bases, and 13 bases lay between the germline ends. The DNA of the CDR3 is TGTGCCAGCAGCCCGGTGGGACTACTTAGCAATCAGCCCCAGCATTTT. Translated: CASSPVGLLSNQPQHF.

As DNA, the CDR3 is TGTGCCAGCAGCCCACAGGGTCCCCCTGGAAACACCATATATTTT. Protein: CASSPQGPPGNTIYF. The chain recombines TRBV7-9 with TRBJ1-3, with D possibly being TRBD1 (6 bases). The germline gives CDR1 SEHNR, CDR2 FQNEAQ (reference sequence). The CDR3 length is 15 residues. Trimming removed 5 bases from V and 2 bases from J, with 13 bases in between.

The genes are TRBV19 and TRBJ1-2; 9 bases match TRBD1. CDR3 length equals 13 residues. Trimming at V came to 7 bases and at J to 4 bases, leaving 4 bases not matched to a gene. CDR1 is LNHDA, CDR2 SQIVND, per germline (reference sequence). The CDR3 bases are TGTGCCAGTACGGAGACAGGGGGCTATGGCTACACCTTC. This translates into CASTETGGYGYTF.

The chain has TRBV6-1 and TRBJ1-6; D perhaps matches TRBD1 (6 bases). The V gene lost 1 base and the J gene lost 10 bases, with 14 bases spanning the gap. CDR3 length: 15 amino acids. Per the germline V gene, CDR1 is MNHNS and CDR2 is SASEGT. Here the CDR3 DNA reads TGTGCCAGCAGTGAAGGGGGGGGGCTGGGGTCACCCCTCCACTTT. Amino acid sequence: CASSEGGGLGSPLHF.

The CDR3: CASISGTKNTGELFF. The CDR3 DNA is TGTGCCAGTATCTCCGGGACTAAAAACACCGGGGAGCTGTTTTTT. The chain combines TRBV28 with TRBJ2-2; 7 bases fit TRBD2. The CDR3 covers 15 residues. Unmatched junction bases numbered 9, after V lost 9 bases and J lost 2 bases. Per the germline V gene, CDR1 is MDHEN and CDR2 is SYDVKM.

The chain combines TRBV19 with TRBJ1-2, with 10 bases aligning to TRBD1. CDR1 is LNHDA, CDR2 SQIVND, per germline (reference sequence). Trimming took 6 bases from V and 8 from J; bases not matched to a gene: 18. The CDR3 is 17 amino acids. CDR3 region: CASSTDSLGDRGRGYTF. The CDR3 DNA reads as TGTGCCAGTAGCACCGACTCCCTTGGGGACAGGGGAAGGGGCTACACCTTC.

V usage is TRBV25-1 and J usage is TRBJ2-7; TRBD1 aligns across 9 bases. Germline values: CDR1 MGHDK, CDR2 SYGVNS. The CDR3 totals 15 residues. With V trimmed by 6 bases and J by 4 bases, 10 bases remained unmatched. CDR3 sequence reads: CASSSLGQGGYEQYF. The CDR3 coding sequence is TGTGCCAGCAGCTCCCTGGGACAGGGCGGGTACGAGCAGTACTTC.

J is TRBJ1-1 and V is TRBV11-2, with a tentative D call TRBD1 (5 bases). Germline V CDR1 and CDR2: SGHAT, FQNNGV. CDR3 length equals 13 residues. V was pared by 1 base and J by 5 bases, with 8 bases between. CDR3 region: CASSLVRGTEAFF. CDR3 DNA: TGTGCCAGCAGCTTAGTCCGGGGGACTGAAGCTTTCTTT. Full variable domain (outside the CDR3, taken from reference TRBV11-2 and TRBJ1-1): EAGVAQSPRYKIIEKRQSVAFWCNPISGHATLYWYQQILGQGPKLLIQFQNNGVVDDSQLPKDRFSAERLKGVDSTLKIQPAKLEDSAVYLCASSLVRGTEAFFGQGTRLTVV.

The table lists this clone with a few counts. The rearrangement joins TRBV9 to TRBJ1-1; 8 positions agree with TRBD1. Germline V gives CDR1 SGDLS, CDR2 YYNGEE. The CDR3 is made up of 14 amino acids. V lost 2 bases and J lost 4; bases outside the gene matches: 4. CDR3 residues: CASSVGTGGTEAFF. For the CDR3, the DNA is TGTGCCAGCAGCGTGGGGACAGGCGGCACTGAAGCTTTCTTT.

The V and J genes are TRBV29-1 and TRBJ2-3, with 9 bases that match TRBD2. The CDR3 contains 11 residues. The trim removed 3 bases at V and 10 bases at J, leaving 2 bases unmatched. Germline CDR1 and CDR2: SQVTM and ANQGSEA. Written as DNA, the CDR3 is TGCAGCGTTGATCTAGCGGGGCCGCAGTATTTT. Translated: CSVDLAGPQYF.